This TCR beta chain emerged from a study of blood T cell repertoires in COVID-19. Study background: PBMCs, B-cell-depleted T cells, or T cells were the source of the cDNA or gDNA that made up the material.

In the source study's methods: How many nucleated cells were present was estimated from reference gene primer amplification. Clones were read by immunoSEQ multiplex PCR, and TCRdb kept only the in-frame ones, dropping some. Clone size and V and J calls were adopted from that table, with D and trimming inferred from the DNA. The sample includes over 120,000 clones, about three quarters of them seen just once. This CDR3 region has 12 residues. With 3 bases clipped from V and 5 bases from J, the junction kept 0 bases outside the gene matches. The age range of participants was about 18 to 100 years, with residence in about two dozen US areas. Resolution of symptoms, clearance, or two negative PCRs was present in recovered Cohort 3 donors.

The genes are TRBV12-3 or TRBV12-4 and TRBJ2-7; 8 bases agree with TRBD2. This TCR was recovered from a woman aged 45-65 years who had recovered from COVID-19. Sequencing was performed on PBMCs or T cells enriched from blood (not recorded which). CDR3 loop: CASSFSGDEQYF. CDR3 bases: TGTGCCAGCAGTTTTAGCGGGGACGAGCAGTACTTC.